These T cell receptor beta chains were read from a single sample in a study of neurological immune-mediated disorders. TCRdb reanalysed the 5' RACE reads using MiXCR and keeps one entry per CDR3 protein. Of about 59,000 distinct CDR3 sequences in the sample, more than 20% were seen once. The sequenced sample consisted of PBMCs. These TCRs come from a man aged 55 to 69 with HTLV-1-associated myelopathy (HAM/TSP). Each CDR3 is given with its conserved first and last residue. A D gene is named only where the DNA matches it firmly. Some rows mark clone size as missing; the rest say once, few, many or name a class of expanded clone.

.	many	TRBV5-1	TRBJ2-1	TGCGCCAGCAGCCCTGTCCTGGTGAGCTCCTACAATGAGCAGTTCTTC	CASSPVLVSSYNEQFF
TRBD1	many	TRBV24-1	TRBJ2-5	TGTGCCACCAGTGATCCCGGGACAGGGACGGGAGAGACCCAGTACTTC	CATSDPGTGTGETQYF
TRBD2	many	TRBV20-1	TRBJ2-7	TGCAGTGCTAGGAGGACTAGCGGGAACAACGAGCAGTACTTC	CSARRTSGNNEQYF
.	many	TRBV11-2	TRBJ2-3	TGTGCCAGCAGCGAGCGAAGGGGACAAGTCACAGATACGCAGTATTTT	CASSERRGQVTDTQYF
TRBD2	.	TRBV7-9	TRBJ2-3	TGTGCCAGCAGCTTAGCGGGAGGGATAGATAAGAAGTATTTT	CASSLAGGIDKKYF
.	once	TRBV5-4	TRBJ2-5	TGTGCCAGCAGCTGGGGCATGGAAGAGACCCAGTACTTC	CASSWGMEETQYF
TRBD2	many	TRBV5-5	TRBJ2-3	TGTGCCAGCAGCTTACCTAGCGGATCGGGGTATACGCAGTATTTT	CASSLPSGSGYTQYF
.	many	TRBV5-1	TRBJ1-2	TGCGCCAGCAGCTTGGATGGAGGGGACCGTGGCTACACCTTC	CASSLDGGDRGYTF
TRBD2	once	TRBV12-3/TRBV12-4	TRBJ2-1	TGTGCCAGCAGTCTACTAGCGGAGGGAGAGCAGTTCTTC	CASSLLAEGEQFF
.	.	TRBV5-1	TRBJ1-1	TGCGCCAGCAGCTTGACTGCGGAGAACACTGAAGCTTTCTTT	CASSLTAENTEAFF
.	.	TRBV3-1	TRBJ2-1	TGTGCCAGCAGCCAAAAGCATGAGCAGTTCTTC	CASSQKHEQFF
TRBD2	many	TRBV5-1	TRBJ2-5	TGCGCCAGCAGCCCCGGAGGAGTAGCGGGAGGTCCCCACGAGACCCAGTACTTC	CASSPGGVAGGPHETQYF
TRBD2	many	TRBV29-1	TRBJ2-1	TGCAGTGGGGGGAGCGGGACTGGATACAATGAGCAGTTCTTC	CSGGSGTGYNEQFF
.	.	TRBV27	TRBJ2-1	TGTGCCAGCAGTTCAGGGACGGGGCAGGGTGAGCAGTTCTTC	CASSSGTGQGEQFF
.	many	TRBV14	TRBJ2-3	TGTGCCAGCAGCCATGGGGGGCTCGAAAGGAGCACAGATACGCAGTATTTT	CASSHGGLERSTDTQYF
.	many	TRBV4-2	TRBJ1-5	TGTGCCAGCAGCCAAGATTCGGGGGACAATCAGCCCCAGCATTTT	CASSQDSGDNQPQHF
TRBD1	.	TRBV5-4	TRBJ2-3	TGTGCCAGCAGCAACCGACAGGGGGCTTATACGCAGTATTTT	CASSNRQGAYTQYF
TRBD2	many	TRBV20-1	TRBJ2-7	TGCAGTGCGCAAACCTCTAGCGGGAGTTACGAGCAGTACTTC	CSAQTSSGSYEQYF
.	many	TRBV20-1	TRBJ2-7	TGCAGTGCTAGAGTGAGCCACTACGAGCAGTACTTC	CSARVSHYEQYF
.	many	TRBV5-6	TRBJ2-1	TGTGCCAGCAGCTTGGGCACTAGCTCGATTTACAATGAGCAGTTCTTC	CASSLGTSSIYNEQFF
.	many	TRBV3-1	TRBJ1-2	TGTGCCAGCAGCGAGGGGAGGGGACGGGGTACTGGCTACACCTTC	CASSEGRGRGTGYTF
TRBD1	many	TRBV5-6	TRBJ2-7	TGTGCCAGCAGATACAGGGGGTCCTCCTACGAGCAGTACTTC	CASRYRGSSYEQYF
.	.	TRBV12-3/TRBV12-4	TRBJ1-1	TGTGCCAGCCCGGGCGGGGGCGAAGCTTTCTTT	CASPGGGEAFF
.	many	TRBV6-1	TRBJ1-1	TGTGCCAGCGTCTTGCACGGCTTCATGAACACTGAAGCTTTCTTT	CASVLHGFMNTEAFF
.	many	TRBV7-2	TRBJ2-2	TGTGCCAGCAGCTTGGCGGGGAACACCGGGGAGCTGTTTTTT	CASSLAGNTGELFF
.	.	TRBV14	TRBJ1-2	TGTGCCAGCAGCCAAACAACCTCGGGTGGCTACACCTTC	CASSQTTSGGYTF
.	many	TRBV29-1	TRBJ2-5	TGCAGCGCCCACGGCGGGACCGCGTACCAAGAGACCCAGTACTTC	CSAHGGTAYQETQYF